Listed below are T cell receptor beta chains from one sample, sequenced in a study of blood T cells in healthy people across ages. TCRdb reprocessed the 5' RACE reads with MiXCR, giving one entry per CDR3 protein. The data contain about 970,000 distinct CDR3 sequences, about 53% of them singletons. The specimen sequenced was blood. Receptors were obtained from a woman aged 60-70 years in good health. Both conserved end residues are part of each CDR3. A D gene is named only where the DNA matches it firmly. Size is stated for part of the rows, as once, few or many counts, or as a class when the clone is expanded.

v_call	clone_size	j_call	d_call	cdr3_aa	cdr3_nt
TRBV20-1	.	TRBJ2-1	.	CSAPRGAYNEQFF	TGCAGTGCTCCGAGGGGCGCATACAATGAGCAGTTCTTC
TRBV12-3/TRBV12-4	.	TRBJ1-1	.	CASSLRDASKNTEAFF	TGTGCCAGCAGTTTAAGGGACGCAAGTAAGAACACTGAAGCTTTCTTT
TRBV6-2/TRBV6-3	few	TRBJ1-6	.	CASSLVYNSPLHF	TGTGCCAGCAGTTTGGTGTATAATTCACCCCTCCACTTT
TRBV28	.	TRBJ2-7	.	CASIALGGGSYEQYF	TGTGCCAGCATTGCCCTTGGTGGTGGGTCCTACGAGCAGTACTTC
TRBV6-2/TRBV6-3	.	TRBJ2-7	.	CASRDRLAIYGQYF	TGTGCCAGCAGAGACCGTCTAGCCATCTACGGGCAGTACTTC
TRBV7-2	many	TRBJ2-5	TRBD2	CASTGFSGSAKETQYF	TGTGCCAGCACCGGATTTAGCGGGAGTGCGAAAGAGACCCAGTACTTC
TRBV11-2	.	TRBJ2-3	.	CASSLGDPDPQYF	TGTGCCAGCAGCTTAGGGGACCCCGACCCGCAGTATTTT
TRBV6-6	.	TRBJ2-7	.	CASHRDITYEQYF	TGTGCCAGCCACCGGGATATAACCTACGAGCAGTACTTC
TRBV29-1	once	TRBJ2-7	.	CSVVSLSRGSQSQSYEQYF	TGCAGCGTTGTGAGCCTCTCTCGGGGGAGTCAGAGTCAATCCTACGAGCAGTACTTC
TRBV7-9	.	TRBJ2-7	.	CASRREREQYF	TGTGCCAGCAGACGGGAGCGCGAGCAGTACTTC
TRBV12-3/TRBV12-4	.	TRBJ1-2	TRBD1	CASSPTRQGIYGYTF	TGCGCCAGCAGCCCCACGAGACAGGGTATTTACGGCTACACCTTC
TRBV7-8	.	TRBJ2-3	.	CASSLAGRSQVDTQYF	TGTGCCAGCAGCTTAGCGGGTCGGTCTCAGGTAGATACGCAGTATTTT
TRBV7-9	few	TRBJ1-2	.	CASSLESYGYTF	TGTGCCAGCAGCTTGGAAAGCTATGGCTACACCTTC
TRBV7-2	.	TRBJ2-3	.	CASSLDKSTDTQYF	TGTGCCAGCAGCTTAGACAAGTCCACAGATACGCAGTATTTT
TRBV6-5	.	TRBJ2-5	.	CASSYSTQGTTQYF	TGTGCCAGCAGTTACTCGACCCAGGGGACGACCCAGTACTTC
TRBV10-3	few	TRBJ1-6	TRBD1	CAISDSTLTGGERSLHF	TGTGCCATCAGTGATTCGACCCTGACAGGGGGGGAGAGGAGCCTCCACTTT
TRBV5-1	.	TRBJ2-5	.	CASSFREGETQYF	TGCGCCAGCAGCTTCAGGGAAGGAGAGACCCAGTACTTC
TRBV28	once	TRBJ1-1	.	CASRPWGAGTEAFF	TGTGCCAGCAGGCCATGGGGGGCTGGCACTGAAGCTTTCTTT
TRBV20-1	.	TRBJ2-4	.	CSAGLQELAKNIQYF	TGCAGTGCTGGGTTGCAGGAACTAGCCAAAAACATTCAGTACTTC